The rows below give T cell receptor beta chains drawn from one sample of a study of cytomegalovirus exposure and HLA in healthy donors. Here immunoSEQ multiplex PCR was the method, and the copy in TCRdb shows in-frame clones only, minus some. Altogether 200,000 to 250,000 clones are present, approximately 68% being singletons, with the ten largest covering 1.8%. Material for sequencing was PBMCs. The receptors shown here come from a woman aged 30 to 39 in good health and CMV-seronegative. Each CDR3 is given with its conserved first and last residue. D genes are given only for firm matches. Only some rows state a clone size, as once, few, many or a class for expanded clones.

d_call j_call clone_size v_call cdr3_nt cdr3_aa
TRBD1 TRBJ1-1 few TRBV6-6 TGTGCCAGCAGTTATTCCGGGACAGCTGACACTGAAGCTTTCTTT CASSYSGTADTEAFF
TRBD1 TRBJ1-5 NA TRBV7-9 TGTGCCAGCAGCCCCGACAGGGTAGATCAGCCCCAGCATTTT CASSPDRVDQPQHF
NA TRBJ1-1 NA TRBV7-9 TGTGCCAGCAGTTTCATGGGGAGCACTGAAGCTTTCTTT CASSFMGSTEAFF
TRBD1 TRBJ1-1 NA TRBV13 TGTGCCAGCAGCCCCCGACAGGGCGATAACACTGAAGCTTTCTTT CASSPRQGDNTEAFF
TRBD1 TRBJ2-2 NA TRBV7-7 TGTGCTAGCAGCTCTGCCGGGACAGGGGTCACCGGGGAGCTGTTTTTT CASSSAGTGVTGELFF
TRBD2 TRBJ2-5 NA TRBV2 TGTGCCAGCAGCACCACTAGCGGGGGTTTGGAGACCCGGTACTTC CASSTTSGGLETRYF
NA TRBJ2-1 NA TRBV5-6 TGTGCCGGCGGCCGGTCAAGAGCCTACAATGAGCAGTTCTTC CAGGRSRAYNEQFF
NA TRBJ1-3 NA TRBV7-2 TGTGCCAGCAGCTTTTTCAACCTGGGAGGGGGAAACACCATATATTTT CASSFFNLGGGNTIYF
TRBD2 TRBJ2-5 NA TRBV5-5 TGTGCCAGCAGCTTGAGGCTAGCGGGAGAGGAGACCCAGTACTTC CASSLRLAGEETQYF
TRBD1 TRBJ1-1 NA TRBV5-1 TGCGCCAGCAGCTTCAGCGGGGGACAGGGTGGCACTGAAGCTTTCTTT CASSFSGGQGGTEAFF
TRBD2 TRBJ2-7 NA TRBV15 TGTGCCACCAGCAGTGGGGGACTATTAACCTACGAGCAGTACTTC CATSSGGLLTYEQYF
TRBD2 TRBJ2-7 NA TRBV7-9 TGTGCCAGCAGCTTCGGACTAGCGGAAACCTACGAGCAGTACTTC CASSFGLAETYEQYF
NA TRBJ2-5 NA TRBV29-1 TGCAGCGTTGAGAGGCGTTGGGGAGCAGAGACCCAGTACTTC CSVERRWGAETQYF
NA TRBJ2-2 NA TRBV6-4 TGTGCCAGCAGTACATCCTCCGGGACTCCCACCGGGGAGCTGTTTTTT CASSTSSGTPTGELFF
TRBD1 TRBJ1-1 once TRBV10-3 TGTGCCTCTAAACGGGGTACAGGGGACACTGAAGCTTTCTTT CASKRGTGDTEAFF
NA TRBJ2-5 NA TRBV7-9 TGTGCCAGCAGCTTAGACAGGACCCACCAAGAGACCCAGTACTTC CASSLDRTHQETQYF
TRBD1 TRBJ2-7 NA TRBV7-6 TGTGCCAGCAGCTTAGAGACCGGGACAGGGTTAATATACGAGCAGTACTTC CASSLETGTGLIYEQYF
NA TRBJ1-3 NA TRBV15 TGTGCCACCAGCAGAGAAATCGATTTCCAGGACACCATATATTTT CATSREIDFQDTIYF
NA TRBJ1-2 NA TRBV30 TGTGCCTGGATAGAGGGAAGAAACTATGGCTACACCTTC CAWIEGRNYGYTF
NA TRBJ1-4 NA TRBV6-5 TGTGCCAGCAGTTACTCGGAGAGCGAAGGTGAAAAACTGTTTTTT CASSYSESEGEKLFF
NA TRBJ1-3 NA TRBV6-5 TGTGCCAGCAGCTCAGGGAGGAGCTCTGGAAACACCATATATTTT CASSSGRSSGNTIYF
TRBD2 TRBJ2-7 NA TRBV6-6 TGTGCCAGCAGTTACTCCGGGACTAGAAGCGAGCAGTACTTC CASSYSGTRSEQYF
TRBD1 TRBJ1-2 NA TRBV7-9 TGTTCCAGCAGCTTGACCGGGGACAGCTCTAACTATGGCTACACCTTC CSSSLTGDSSNYGYTF
NA TRBJ1-1 NA TRBV5-1 TGCGCCAGCAGCCCCGGGACATCTTTTTCCCAACTGGACCCTGAAGCTTTCTTT CASSPGTSFSQLDPEAFF
TRBD2 TRBJ2-7 NA TRBV14 TGTGCCAGCAGCCGGACTGGGACTAGCGGGGAAGAGCAGTACTTC CASSRTGTSGEEQYF
TRBD2 TRBJ2-1 NA TRBV29-1 TGCAGCGTTGTGCGGGAGGACGCCTACAATGAGCAGTTCTTC CSVVREDAYNEQFF
NA TRBJ1-1 NA TRBV5-4 TGTGCCAGCAGCTTCGGGGGGGCGCGGAACACTGAAGCTTTCTTT CASSFGGARNTEAFF
TRBD1 TRBJ1-2 NA TRBV6-1 TGTGCCAGCAGTTATTGGACAGGGGAAGGCTACACCTTC CASSYWTGEGYTF
TRBD2 TRBJ2-7 NA TRBV7-9 TGTGCCAGCAGCTTAACTGCGGGAGCGGGAGGCGCCTACGAGCAGTACTTC CASSLTAGAGGAYEQYF
TRBD1 TRBJ1-1 NA TRBV6-6 TGTGCCAGCAGCCAATCACAGGGGACCACTGAAGCTTTCTTT CASSQSQGTTEAFF
NA TRBJ1-1 few TRBV7-6 TGTGCCAGCAGCCCTGGGACATCGAACACTGAAGCTTTCTTT CASSPGTSNTEAFF
NA TRBJ1-4 few TRBV5-8 TGTGCCAGCAGCTGGCAGGTTGCAACTAATGAAAAACTGTTTTTT CASSWQVATNEKLFF
NA TRBJ1-6 NA TRBV27 TGTGCCAGCAGTTTATACCGGGGGGGGGAGGCGGTTGGTTCACCCCTCCACTTT CASSLYRGGEAVGSPLHF
NA TRBJ1-3 NA TRBV7-9 TGTGCCAGCAGCTCTCAGGGCCCCTCTGGAAACACCATATATTTT CASSSQGPSGNTIYF
NA TRBJ2-5 NA TRBV30 TGTGCCTGGAGTCGGGTCAGAGAGACCCAGTACTTC CAWSRVRETQYF
NA TRBJ2-7 once TRBV12-5 TGTGCTAGTGGTTTGGGACTGGGAGTGGGCTACGAGCAGTACTTC CASGLGLGVGYEQYF
NA TRBJ1-5 few TRBV18 TGTGCCAGCTCACCGCGGGGGTATAGCAATCAGCCCCAGCATTTT CASSPRGYSNQPQHF
NA TRBJ1-4 few TRBV29-1 TGCAGCGTGCGGGACGGATCAACTAATGAAAAACTGTTTTTT CSVRDGSTNEKLFF
TRBD1 TRBJ2-7 NA TRBV7-2 TGTGCCAGCAGCCCGCGGACAGGGGCCTACGAGCAGTACTTC CASSPRTGAYEQYF
NA TRBJ1-6 NA TRBV5-6 TGTGCCAGCAGCTTTAGGAGTACCTCCTATAATTCACCCCTCCACTTT CASSFRSTSYNSPLHF
NA TRBJ1-4 NA TRBV30 TGTGCCTGGAGTGCCAGGGTCGGGAATGAAAAACTGTTTTTT CAWSARVGNEKLFF
NA TRBJ2-5 NA TRBV19 TGTGCCAGTAGTACGGGGGAGTTTGAGGCCCAGTACTTC CASSTGEFEAQYF
TRBD1 TRBJ1-4 NA TRBV5-1 TGCGCCAGCAGCTTGGGCGGGACAGATGAAAAACTGTTTTTT CASSLGGTDEKLFF
NA TRBJ2-2 NA TRBV27 TGTGCCAGCACCCCGGACATATCCGCCGGGGAGCTGTTTTTT CASTPDISAGELFF